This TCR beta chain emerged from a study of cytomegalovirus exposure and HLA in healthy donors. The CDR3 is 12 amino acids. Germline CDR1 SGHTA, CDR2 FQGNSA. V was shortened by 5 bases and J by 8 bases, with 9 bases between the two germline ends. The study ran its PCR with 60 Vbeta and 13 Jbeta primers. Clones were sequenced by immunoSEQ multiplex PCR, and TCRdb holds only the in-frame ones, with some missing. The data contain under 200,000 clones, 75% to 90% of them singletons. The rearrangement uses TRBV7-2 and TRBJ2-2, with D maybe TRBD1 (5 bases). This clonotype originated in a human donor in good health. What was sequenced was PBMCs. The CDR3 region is CASSPQGGELFF. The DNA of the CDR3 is TGTGCCAGCAGCCCTCAGGGAGGGGAGCTGTTTTTT.